This T cell receptor beta chain comes out of a study of blood T cell repertoires in COVID-19. For the study at large: Donors in the United States, Italy and Spain gave samples during acute or convalescent COVID-19.

The junction had 14 bases not matched to a gene; V was cut back by 5 bases and J by 7 bases. Germline V gene sequence: CDR1 PRHDT, CDR2 FYEKMQ (reference sequence). The CDR3 sequence is 16 residues long. Repertoires were generated with immunoSEQ multiplex PCR, while TCRdb's copy carries only in-frame clones and drops some. The sample includes roughly 350,000 clones, around nine tenths of them seen just once. Material: peripheral blood. This rearrangement joins TRBV13 to TRBJ2-1; TRBD2 agrees at 7 bases. The sequence came from a woman aged 18-29 years who had recovered from COVID-19. This CDR3 reads CASSARLAAGRNEQFF. CDR3 nucleotide sequence: TGTGCCAGCAGCGCGCGACTAGCCGCAGGTAGGAATGAGCAGTTCTTC.